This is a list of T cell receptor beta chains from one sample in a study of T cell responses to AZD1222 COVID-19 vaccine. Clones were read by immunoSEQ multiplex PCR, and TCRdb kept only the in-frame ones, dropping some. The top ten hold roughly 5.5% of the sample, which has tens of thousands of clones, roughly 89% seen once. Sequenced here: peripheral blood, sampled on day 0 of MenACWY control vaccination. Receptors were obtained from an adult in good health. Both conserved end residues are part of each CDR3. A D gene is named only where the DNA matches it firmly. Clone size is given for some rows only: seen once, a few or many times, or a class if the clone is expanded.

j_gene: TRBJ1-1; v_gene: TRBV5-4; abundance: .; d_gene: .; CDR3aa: CASSLLNGGSTEAFF; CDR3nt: TGTGCCAGCAGCTTGCTTAATGGGGGGAGTACTGAAGCTTTCTTT
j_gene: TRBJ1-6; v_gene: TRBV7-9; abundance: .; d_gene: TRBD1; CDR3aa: CASSGTGADNSPLHF; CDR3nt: TGTGCCAGCAGCGGGACAGGGGCGGATAATTCACCCCTCCACTTT
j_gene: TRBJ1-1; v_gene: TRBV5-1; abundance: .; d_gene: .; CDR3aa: CASSLVGHLSGANTEAFF; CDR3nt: TGCGCCAGCAGCTTGGTGGGGCACCTTTCGGGAGCGAACACTGAAGCTTTCTTT
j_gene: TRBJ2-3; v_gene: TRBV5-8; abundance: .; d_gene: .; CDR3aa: CASSLASTTFTDTQYF; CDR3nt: TGTGCCAGCAGCCTCGCGAGTACCACATTCACAGATACGCAGTATTTT
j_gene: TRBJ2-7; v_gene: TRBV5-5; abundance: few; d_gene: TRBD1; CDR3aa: CASSLATIMTGDPYEQYF; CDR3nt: TGTGCCAGCAGCTTGGCCACAATCATGACAGGGGATCCCTACGAGCAGTACTTC
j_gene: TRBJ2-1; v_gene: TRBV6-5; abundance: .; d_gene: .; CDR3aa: CASSPGTSTHEQFF; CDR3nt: TGTGCCAGCAGCCCCGGGACAAGTACACATGAGCAGTTCTTC
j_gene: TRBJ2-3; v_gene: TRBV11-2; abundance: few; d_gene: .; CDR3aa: CASSLGGWGTDTQYF; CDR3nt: TGTGCCAGCAGCTTAGGGGGTTGGGGCACAGATACGCAGTATTTT
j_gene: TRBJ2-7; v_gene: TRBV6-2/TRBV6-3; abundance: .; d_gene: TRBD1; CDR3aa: CASSPLGTGGTYEQYF; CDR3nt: TGTGCCAGCAGTCCCCTCGGGACAGGGGGCACCTACGAGCAGTACTTC
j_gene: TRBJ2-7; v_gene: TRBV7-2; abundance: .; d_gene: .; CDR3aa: CASSLASSYEQYF; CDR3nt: TGTGCCAGCAGCTTGGCTAGCTCCTACGAGCAGTACTTC
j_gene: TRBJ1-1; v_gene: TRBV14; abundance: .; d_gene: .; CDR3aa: CASSRPVGGTEAFF; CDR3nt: TGTGCCAGCAGCCGCCCAGTGGGGGGAACTGAAGCTTTCTTT
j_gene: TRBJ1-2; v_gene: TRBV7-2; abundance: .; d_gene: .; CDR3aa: CASSSGEGTYGYTF; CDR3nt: TGTGCCAGCAGTTCAGGGGAGGGGACCTATGGCTACACCTTC
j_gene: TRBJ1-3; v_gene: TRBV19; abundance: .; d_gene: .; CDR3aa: CASSRGAFGNTIYF; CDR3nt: TGTGCCAGTAGTAGGGGGGCCTTTGGAAACACCATATATTTT
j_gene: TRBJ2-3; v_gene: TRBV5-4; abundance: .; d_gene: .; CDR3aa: CASSLHTKADTQYF; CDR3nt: TGTGCCAGCAGCTTGCACACAAAGGCAGATACGCAGTATTTT
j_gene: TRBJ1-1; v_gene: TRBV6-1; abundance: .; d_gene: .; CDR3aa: CASSEAAQGGREAFF; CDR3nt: TGTGCCAGCAGTGAAGCGGCTCAGGGAGGGCGTGAAGCTTTCTTT
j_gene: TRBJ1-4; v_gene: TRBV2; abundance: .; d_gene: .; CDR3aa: CASRDSDFGKLFF; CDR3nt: TGTGCCAGCAGGGACAGTGACTTTGGAAAACTGTTTTTT
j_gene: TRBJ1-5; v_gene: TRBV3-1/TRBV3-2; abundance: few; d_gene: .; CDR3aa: CASSQRGGGNQPQHF; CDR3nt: TGTGCCAGCAGCCAGCGGGGGGGCGGCAATCAGCCCCAGCATTTT
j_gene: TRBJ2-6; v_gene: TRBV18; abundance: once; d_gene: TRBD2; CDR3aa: CASSPMGLAGVGSGANVLTF; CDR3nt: TGTGCCAGCTCACCAATGGGACTAGCGGGAGTGGGTTCTGGGGCCAACGTCCTGACTTTC
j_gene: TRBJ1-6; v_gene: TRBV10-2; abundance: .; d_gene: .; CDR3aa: CASSVWPNQSPLHF; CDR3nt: TGCGCCAGCAGTGTTTGGCCAAATCAGTCACCCCTCCACTTT
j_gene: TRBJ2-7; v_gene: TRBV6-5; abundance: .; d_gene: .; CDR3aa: CASSYGPRGYEQYF; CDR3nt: TGTGCCAGCAGTTATGGCCCCCGGGGTTACGAGCAGTACTTC
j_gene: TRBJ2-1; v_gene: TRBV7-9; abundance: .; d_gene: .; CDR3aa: CASSLGLAIEQFF; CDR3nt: TGTGCCAGCAGCCTAGGACTGGCGATTGAGCAGTTCTTC
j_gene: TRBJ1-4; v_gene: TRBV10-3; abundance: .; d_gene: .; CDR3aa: CAISDSRLGEEKLFF; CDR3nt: TGTGCCATCAGTGATTCTCGTCTGGGAGAAGAAAAACTGTTTTTT
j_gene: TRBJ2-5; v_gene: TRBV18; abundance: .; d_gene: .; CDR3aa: CASSRSNVIQETQYF; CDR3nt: TGTGCCAGCTCACGATCCAACGTGATCCAAGAGACCCAGTACTTC
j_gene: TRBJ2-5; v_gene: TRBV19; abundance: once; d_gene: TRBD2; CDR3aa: CASSILAGGPETQYF; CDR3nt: TGTGCCAGTAGTATTCTAGCGGGAGGGCCCGAGACCCAGTACTTC
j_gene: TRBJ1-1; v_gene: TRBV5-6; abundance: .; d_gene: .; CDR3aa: CASSLDGPPTEAFF; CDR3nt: TGTGCCAGCAGCTTGGATGGCCCGCCAACTGAAGCTTTCTTT
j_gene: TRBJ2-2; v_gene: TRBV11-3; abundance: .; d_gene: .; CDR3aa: CASSLVQGPGELFF; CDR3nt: TGTGCCAGCAGCTTAGTACAGGGCCCCGGGGAGCTGTTTTTT
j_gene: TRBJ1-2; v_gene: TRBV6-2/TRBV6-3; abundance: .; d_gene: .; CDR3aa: CASSVTVGGYTF; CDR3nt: TGTGCCAGCAGTGTCACGGTGGGCGGCTACACCTTC
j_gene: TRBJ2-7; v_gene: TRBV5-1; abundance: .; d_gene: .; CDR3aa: CASSLARGGSEQYF; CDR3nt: TGCGCCAGCAGCTTGGCGCGAGGGGGGAGCGAGCAGTACTTC
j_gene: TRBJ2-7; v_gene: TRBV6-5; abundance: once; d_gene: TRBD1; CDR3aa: CASRTTGQWRYEQYF; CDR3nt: TGTGCCAGCAGGACCACGGGACAGTGGCGCTACGAGCAGTACTTC
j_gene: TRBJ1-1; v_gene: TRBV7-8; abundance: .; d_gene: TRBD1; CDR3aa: CASSLWGQFGAEAFF; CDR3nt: TGTGCCAGCAGCTTATGGGGACAGTTTGGGGCTGAAGCTTTCTTT
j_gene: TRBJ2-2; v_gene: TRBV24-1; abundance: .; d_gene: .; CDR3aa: CATSGSRGDTGELFF; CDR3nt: TGTGCCACCTCTGGATCGAGAGGGGACACCGGGGAGCTGTTTTTT
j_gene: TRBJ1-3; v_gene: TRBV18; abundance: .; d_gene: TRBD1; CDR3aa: CASSLLETGGGNTIYF; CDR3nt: TGTGCCAGCTCACTTCTGGAGACAGGGGGAGGAAACACCATATATTTT
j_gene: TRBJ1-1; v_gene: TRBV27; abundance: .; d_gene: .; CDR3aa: CASSLRPRNTEAFF; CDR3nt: TGTGCCAGCAGTTTAAGGCCCCGGAACACTGAAGCTTTCTTT
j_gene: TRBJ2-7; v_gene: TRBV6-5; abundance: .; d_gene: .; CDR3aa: CASSYSRRAYEQYF; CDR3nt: TGTGCCAGCAGTTACTCGAGGAGAGCCTACGAGCAGTACTTC
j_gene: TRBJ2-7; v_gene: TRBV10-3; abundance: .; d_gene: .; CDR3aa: CAISGTIAEAYEQYF; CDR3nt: TGTGCCATCAGTGGAACTATCGCAGAAGCCTACGAGCAGTACTTC
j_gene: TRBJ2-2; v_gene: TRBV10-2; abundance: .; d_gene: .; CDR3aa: CASSESQGPPNTGELFF; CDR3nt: TGCGCCAGCAGTGAGTCGCAGGGCCCCCCGAACACCGGGGAGCTGTTTTTT
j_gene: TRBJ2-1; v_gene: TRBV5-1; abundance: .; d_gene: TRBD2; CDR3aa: CASSSGLAVVNEQFF; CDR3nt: TGCGCCAGCTCATCGGGACTAGCGGTCGTCAATGAGCAGTTCTTC
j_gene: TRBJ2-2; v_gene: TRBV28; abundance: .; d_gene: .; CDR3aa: CASSSSGGELFF; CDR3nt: TGTGCCAGCAGTTCGTCAGGCGGGGAGCTGTTTTTT
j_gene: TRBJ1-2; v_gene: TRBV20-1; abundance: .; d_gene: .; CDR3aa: CLLGNYGYTF; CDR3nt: TGCCTGCTTGGGAACTATGGCTACACCTTC
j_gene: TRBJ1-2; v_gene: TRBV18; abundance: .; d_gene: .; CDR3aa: CASSESQENYGYTF; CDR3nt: TGTGCCAGCTCAGAATCTCAGGAGAACTATGGCTACACCTTC
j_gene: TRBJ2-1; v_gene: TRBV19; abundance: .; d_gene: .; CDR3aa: CASSRREGQPYNEQFF; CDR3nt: TGTGCCAGTAGTAGGCGAGAAGGTCAACCCTACAATGAGCAGTTCTTC
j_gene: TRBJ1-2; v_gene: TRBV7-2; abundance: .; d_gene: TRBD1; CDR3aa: CASNTGQGYGYTF; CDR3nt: TGTGCCAGCAACACGGGACAGGGCTATGGCTACACCTTC
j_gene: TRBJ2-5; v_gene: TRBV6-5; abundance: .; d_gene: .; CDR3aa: CASSYSGVGQETQYF; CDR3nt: TGTGCCAGCAGTTACTCCGGGGTAGGACAAGAGACCCAGTACTTC
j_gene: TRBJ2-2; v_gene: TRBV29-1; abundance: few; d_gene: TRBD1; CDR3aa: CSAETGAANTGELFF; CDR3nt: TGCAGCGCCGAGACAGGGGCGGCGAACACCGGGGAGCTGTTTTTT
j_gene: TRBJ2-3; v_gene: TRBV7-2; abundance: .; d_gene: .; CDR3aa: CASSLVGTDTQYF; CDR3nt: TGTGCCAGCAGCTTAGTGGGCACAGATACGCAGTATTTT
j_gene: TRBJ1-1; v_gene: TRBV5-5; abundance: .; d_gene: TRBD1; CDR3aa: CASSLEGQDAEAFF; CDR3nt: TGTGCCAGCAGCTTGGAGGGACAGGACGCTGAAGCTTTCTTT